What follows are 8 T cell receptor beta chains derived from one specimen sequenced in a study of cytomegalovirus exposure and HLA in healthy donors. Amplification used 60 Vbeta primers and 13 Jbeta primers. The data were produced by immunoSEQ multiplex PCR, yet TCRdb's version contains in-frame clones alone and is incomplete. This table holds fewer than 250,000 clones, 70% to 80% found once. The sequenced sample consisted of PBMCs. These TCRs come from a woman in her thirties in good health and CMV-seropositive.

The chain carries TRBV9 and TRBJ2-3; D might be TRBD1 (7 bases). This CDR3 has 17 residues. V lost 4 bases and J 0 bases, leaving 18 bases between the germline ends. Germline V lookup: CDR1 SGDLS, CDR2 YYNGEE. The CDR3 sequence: CASSPRGRGASTDTQYF. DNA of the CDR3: TGTGCCAGCAGCCCTAGGGGGCGGGGCGCTAGCACAGATACGCAGTATTTT.

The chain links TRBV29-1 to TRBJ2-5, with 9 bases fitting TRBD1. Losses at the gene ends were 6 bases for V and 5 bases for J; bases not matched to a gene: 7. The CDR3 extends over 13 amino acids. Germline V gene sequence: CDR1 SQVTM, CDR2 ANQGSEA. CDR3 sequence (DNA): TGCAGCGTCGATACAGGGGGCGATGAGACCCAGTACTTC. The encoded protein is CSVDTGGDETQYF.

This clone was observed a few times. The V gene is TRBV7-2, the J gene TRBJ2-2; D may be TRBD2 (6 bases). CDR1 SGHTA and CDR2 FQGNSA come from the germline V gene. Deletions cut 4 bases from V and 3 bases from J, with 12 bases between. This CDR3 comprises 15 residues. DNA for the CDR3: TGTGCCAGCAGCTACGCGGGGCTTTACACCGGGGAGCTGTTTTTT. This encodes CASSYAGLYTGELFF.

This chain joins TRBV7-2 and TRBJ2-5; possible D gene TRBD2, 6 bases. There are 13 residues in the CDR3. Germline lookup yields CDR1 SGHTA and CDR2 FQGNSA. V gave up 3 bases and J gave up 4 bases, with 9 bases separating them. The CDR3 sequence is CASSFGRGETQYF. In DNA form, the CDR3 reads TGTGCCAGCAGCTTCGGGCGGGGAGAGACCCAGTACTTC.

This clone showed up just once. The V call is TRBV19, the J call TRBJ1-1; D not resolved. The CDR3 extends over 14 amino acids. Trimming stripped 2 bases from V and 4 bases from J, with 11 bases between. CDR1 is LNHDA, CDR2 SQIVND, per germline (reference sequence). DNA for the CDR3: TGTGCCAGTAGTATAAGAGGGATGGGCACTGAAGCTTTCTTT. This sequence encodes CASSIRGMGTEAFF.

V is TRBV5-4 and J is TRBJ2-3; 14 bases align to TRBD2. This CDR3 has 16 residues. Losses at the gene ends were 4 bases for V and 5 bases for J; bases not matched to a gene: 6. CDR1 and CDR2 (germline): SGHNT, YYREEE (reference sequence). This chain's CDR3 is CASSPRLAGGEDTQYF. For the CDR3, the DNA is TGTGCCAGCAGCCCACGACTAGCGGGGGGGGAAGATACGCAGTATTTT.

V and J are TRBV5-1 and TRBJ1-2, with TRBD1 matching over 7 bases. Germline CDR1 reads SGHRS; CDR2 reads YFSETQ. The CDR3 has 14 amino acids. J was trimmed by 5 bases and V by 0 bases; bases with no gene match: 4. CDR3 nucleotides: TGCGCCAGCAGCTTGGCCCAGGGGGGTTATGGCTACACCTTC. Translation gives CASSLAQGGYGYTF.

CDR3 residues: CAISGLGQVSGANVLTF. CDR3 DNA sequence: TGTGCCATCAGTGGGCTAGGACAGGTCTCTGGGGCCAACGTCCTGACTTTC. The V and J genes are TRBV10-3 and TRBJ2-6; 7 bases align to TRBD1. The germline CDR1 and CDR2 sequences are ENHRY and SYGVKD. The CDR3 has 17 residues. The ends lost 4 bases at V and 0 bases at J; junction bases unmatched: 6.